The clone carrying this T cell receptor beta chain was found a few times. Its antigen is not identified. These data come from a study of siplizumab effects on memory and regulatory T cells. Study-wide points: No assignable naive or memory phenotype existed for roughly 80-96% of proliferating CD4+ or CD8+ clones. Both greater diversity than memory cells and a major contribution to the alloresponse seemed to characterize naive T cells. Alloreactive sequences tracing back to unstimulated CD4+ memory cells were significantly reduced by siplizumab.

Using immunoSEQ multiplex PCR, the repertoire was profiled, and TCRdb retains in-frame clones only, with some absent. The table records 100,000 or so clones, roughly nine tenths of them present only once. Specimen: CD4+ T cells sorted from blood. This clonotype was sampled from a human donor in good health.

This chain's CDR3 is CASSNRGYTF. CDR3 DNA: TGTGCCAGTAGTAATCGGGGCTACACCTTC. The V and J genes are TRBV19 and TRBJ1-2; D remains unclear. Per germline, CDR1 LNHDA and CDR2 SQIVND (reference sequence). The CDR3 runs 10 residues. Trimming removed 4 bases at V and 8 bases at J, with 5 bases between.